This T cell receptor beta chain was sequenced during a study of blood T cell repertoires in COVID-19. Study as a whole: PBMCs, B-cell-depleted T cells, or T cells were the source of the cDNA or gDNA that made up the material.

This clone was detected a few times. The CDR3 length is 14 residues. The V end was cut by 4 bases, the J end by 1 base, with 13 bases between. CDR1 GTSNPN and CDR2 SVGIG come from the germline V gene (reference sequence). The Seattle patients joined while their infection was active and were tracked longitudinally afterward. In the original workflow: How many nucleated cells were present was estimated from reference gene primer amplification. The table came from immunoSEQ multiplex PCR; TCRdb's copy has only in-frame clones and leaves some out. That table is the source of V, J and clone size, and D and trimming were worked out from the DNA. The table has tens of thousands of clones, 80% to 85% seen once.

Sequencing was done on a sample of peripheral blood. V gene TRBV30 combines with J gene TRBJ1-1; D not resolved. The TCR comes from a man older than 75 with COVID-19, enrolled during active disease. In DNA, the CDR3 is TGTGCCTGGACCGACCCTCCAGGGAACACTGAAGCTTTCTTT. Translation gives CAWTDPPGNTEAFF.